These 20 T cell receptor beta chains were sequenced from one sample in a study of CD8+CD57+ T cells in acquired aplastic anemia. TCR beta VDJ and CDR3 profiles were obtained from a genomic DNA template. In TCRdb, the reads were re-called with MiXCR into one record per CDR3 protein. The table has about 160,000 distinct CDR3 sequences, around 45% seen once. The sequencing sample was made of sorted CD4+, CD8+, or CD8+CD57+ T cells (not recorded which) from PBMCs. The receptors shown here come from a human donor in good health.

About this clonotype itself: Just one base apart from a much larger clone, this may be a read error. The final CDR3 position lacks the conserved phenylalanine or tryptophan, pointing to a likely read error. The chain recombines TRBV7-6 with TRBJ2-1; TRBD1 or TRBD2 may be the D gene (7 bases each). This CDR3 comprises 16 residues. The V end was cut by 5 bases, the J end by 2 bases, with 16 bases between. Germline V CDR1 and CDR2: SGHVS, FNYEAQ. The CDR3 nucleotides read TGTGCCAGCAGCCCTCGCGGGGGACAGCCCTACAATGAGCAGTTCTAC. Protein: CASSPRGGQPYNEQFY.

This clonotype was detected many times. This chain links TRBV5-1 with TRBJ2-3, with 9 bases identical to TRBD1. J was trimmed by 5 bases and V by 3 bases; bases with no gene match: 7. Germline loops: CDR1 SGHRS, CDR2 YFSETQ. This CDR3 is built from 15 residues. CDR3 amino acids: CASSWPGQGKDTQYF. CDR3 DNA: TGCGCCAGCAGCTGGCCGGGACAGGGAAAAGATACGCAGTATTTT.

This clonotype was recorded at least ten times. This rearrangement joins TRBV9 to TRBJ2-2, with a possible D match to TRBD2 (5 bases). This CDR3 spans 14 amino acids. V was pared by 1 base and J by 5 bases, with 9 bases between. CDR1 and CDR2 (germline): SGDLS, YYNGEE. The CDR3 nucleotides are TGTGCCAGCAGCGTACTGAGGGTAACCGGGGAGCTGTTTTTT. It specifies CASSVLRVTGELFF.

This clonotype was detected ten times or more. The genes are TRBV12-3 or TRBV12-4 and TRBJ1-6; 8 nucleotides agree with TRBD1. The CDR3 contains 15 residues. V trimming: 6 bases; J trimming: 6 bases; junction bases outside the gene matches: 7. For the CDR3, the DNA is TGTGCCAGCAGCCTAGGACAGGGCAGTAATTCACCCCTCCACTTT. Translation gives CASSLGQGSNSPLHF.

The rearrangement joins TRBV9 to TRBJ2-5, with D unresolved. There are 11 residues in the CDR3. Germline loops: CDR1 SGDLS, CDR2 YYNGEE. With 7 bases removed from V and 5 bases from J, the gap between germline ends came to 9 bases. The CDR3 nucleotides are TGTGCCAGCTGGGGTAAGGAGACCCAGTACTTC. This sequence encodes CASWGKETQYF.

This clonotype was recorded many times. The chain is built from TRBV7-9 and TRBJ1-5; 7 nucleotides agree with TRBD1. CDR1 and CDR2 (germline): SEHNR, FQNEAQ (reference sequence). The V gene end was trimmed by 7 bases and the J gene end by 1 base; junction bases not matched to a gene: 1. This CDR3 region has 13 residues. The CDR3 nucleotides are TGTGCCAGCACACAGGGGAGCAATCAGCCCCAGCATTTT. This codes for CASTQGSNQPQHF.

The V and J genes are TRBV11-2 and TRBJ2-7, with D perhaps matching TRBD1 or TRBD2 (6 bases each). The assigned J gene may be wrong: the sequence end matches TRBJ2-5 better. From germline, CDR1 is SGHAT and CDR2 FQNNGV. The CDR3 runs to 16 residues. The CDR3: CASSARRGAFQETQYF. The CDR3 bases are TGTGCCAGCAGCGCAAGAAGGGGGGCGTTCCAAGAGACCCAGTACTTC.

This clonotype occurred many times. The chain is built from TRBV7-2 and TRBJ1-6; D is unclear. The germline V gene encodes CDR1 SGHTA and CDR2 FQGNSA. V lost 4 bases to trimming and J lost 8 bases, with 9 bases between them. This CDR3 is 13 amino acids long. DNA of the CDR3: TGTGCCAGCAGCTACCGACCCGATTCACCCCTCCACTTT. It codes for CASSYRPDSPLHF. Combining the CDR3 with reference TRBV7-2 and TRBJ1-6 gives the whole variable domain GAGVSQSPSNKVTEKGKDVELRCDPISGHTALYWYRQSLGQGLEFLIYFQGNSAPDKSGLPSDRFSAERTGGSVSTLTIQRTQQEDSAVYLCASSYRPDSPLHFGNGTRLTVT.

The chain links TRBV2 to TRBJ1-2, with D possibly matching TRBD1 (6 bases). CDR3 length equals 12 residues. Per the germline V gene, CDR1 is SNHLY and CDR2 is FYNNEI. Trimming shortened V by 9 bases and J by 8 bases, and 16 bases separated the two germline ends. CDR3 protein: CASSGDLWGYTF. As DNA, the CDR3 is TGTGCCAGTTCAGGGGATCTATGGGGCTACACCTTC.

This chain links TRBV11-1 with TRBJ2-7, with a weak D call TRBD2 (6 bases). Germline CDR1 is SGHAT and CDR2 is FQDESV (reference sequence). CDR3 length: 16 amino acids. V shed 5 bases and J shed 0 bases, with 17 bases lying between them. The CDR3 nucleotides are TGTGCCAGCAGCCCAATCAGGGATAGCGGCTCCTACGAGCAGTACTTC. Translated: CASSPIRDSGSYEQYF.

DNA for the CDR3: TGTGCCAGCATCCCAGACATCCCCTGGTCTGGGGCCAACGTCCTGACTTTC. Amino acids: CASIPDIPWSGANVLTF. The chain carries TRBV2 and TRBJ2-6; D not resolved. Trimming cost V 7 bases and J 1 base, with 17 bases left between them. Per the germline V gene, CDR1 is SNHLY and CDR2 is FYNNEI. There are 17 residues in the CDR3.

The chain has TRBV9 and TRBJ1-6; D unclear. From germline, CDR1 is SGDLS and CDR2 YYNGEE. The CDR3 extends over 14 amino acids. Trimming shortened V by 0 bases and J by 7 bases, and 8 bases separated the two germline ends. In nucleotides, the CDR3 is TGTGCCAGCAGCGTAGGGGTTATGAATTCACCCCTCCACTTT. This encodes CASSVGVMNSPLHF.

Concerning this clonotype: A read error may be the cause here, since a much bigger clone is one base away. The conserved final phenylalanine or tryptophan is absent from the CDR3, which likely points to a read error. This CDR3 is CASSPEGLGQPQHS. The CDR3 region has the DNA TGTGCCAGCAGCCCGGAGGGACTCGGTCAGCCCCAGCATTCT. V gene TRBV9 combines with J gene TRBJ1-5; D may be TRBD1 (5 bases). CDR3 length equals 14 residues. Between the trimmed V and J ends, which lost 4 bases and 6 bases, there was a span of 14 bases. Germline lookup yields CDR1 SGDLS and CDR2 YYNGEE.

With regard to this clonotype: Relative to the germline gene, one junction end is altered; a read error may explain this. This chain uses TRBV7-6 with TRBJ2-2, with D possibly TRBD1 on 7 matching bases. The CDR3 sequence is 13 residues long. Germline lookup yields CDR1 SGHVS and CDR2 FNYEAQ. DNA for the CDR3: TGTGCCAGCAGCTACAGGGGCACCGGGGGGCTGTTTTTT. As protein: CASSYRGTGGLFF.

The V call is TRBV10-1, the J call TRBJ2-7, with 10 bases identical to TRBD1. J lost 1 base, V lost 1 base, and 4 bases had no gene match. The CDR3 has 16 amino acids. CDR1 and CDR2 (germline): WNHNN, SYGVQD (reference sequence). In DNA form, the CDR3 reads TGCGCCAGCAGTGAGTATGACAGGGGGCCATCCTACGAGCAGTACTTC. Its translation is CASSEYDRGPSYEQYF.

This clonotype was counted ten times or more. The V call is TRBV20-1, the J call TRBJ1-4, with 12 bases that match TRBD1. V lost 2 bases and J lost 6; bases outside the gene matches: 10. This CDR3 spans 17 amino acids. The germline CDR1 and CDR2 sequences are DFQATT and SNEGSKA (reference sequence). The DNA of the CDR3 is TGCAGTGCTAGAAACTGGGACAGGGGGCTTGCGGATGAAAAACTGTTTTTT. Protein product: CSARNWDRGLADEKLFF.

This clonotype was recorded many times. The chain joins TRBV13 to TRBJ1-4; D not certain. Trimming removed 5 bases at V and 6 bases at J, with 13 bases between. Per germline, CDR1 PRHDT and CDR2 FYEKMQ (reference sequence). CDR3 size: 14 residues. The CDR3 loop reads CASSLVGPYEKLFF. For the CDR3, the DNA is TGTGCCAGCAGCCTGGTCGGACCGTATGAAAAACTGTTTTTT.

In its sample, this clonotype was seen once. CDR3 protein: CASSAMGDRNSPLHF. CDR3 in DNA: TGTGCCAGCAGCGCCATGGGGGACAGAAATTCACCCCTCCACTTT. The V and J genes are TRBV7-3 and TRBJ1-6; 7 nucleotides align to TRBD1. The CDR3 runs 15 residues. Germline CDR1 SGHTA, CDR2 FQGTGA. Trimming took 5 bases from V and 7 from J; bases not matched to a gene: 8.

This chain uses TRBV24-1 with TRBJ2-7, with 9 bases that match TRBD1. V dropped 5 bases and J dropped 4; count of bases not matched to a gene: 5. The CDR3 extends over 14 amino acids. Per germline, CDR1 KGHDR and CDR2 SFDVKD. CDR3 in amino acids: CATSGGTGQYEQYF. As DNA, the CDR3 is TGTGCCACCAGTGGCGGGACAGGGCAATACGAGCAGTACTTC.

The genes are TRBV25-1 and TRBJ1-1, with 10 bases aligning to TRBD1. The CDR3 extends over 13 amino acids. After removal of 6 bases from V and 11 bases from J, the junction contained 9 bases not matched to a gene. Germline V gene sequence: CDR1 MGHDK, CDR2 SYGVNS. The chain's CDR3 is CASSRDGQGEAFF. DNA of the CDR3: TGTGCCAGCAGCCGAGACGGACAGGGGGAGGCTTTCTTT.